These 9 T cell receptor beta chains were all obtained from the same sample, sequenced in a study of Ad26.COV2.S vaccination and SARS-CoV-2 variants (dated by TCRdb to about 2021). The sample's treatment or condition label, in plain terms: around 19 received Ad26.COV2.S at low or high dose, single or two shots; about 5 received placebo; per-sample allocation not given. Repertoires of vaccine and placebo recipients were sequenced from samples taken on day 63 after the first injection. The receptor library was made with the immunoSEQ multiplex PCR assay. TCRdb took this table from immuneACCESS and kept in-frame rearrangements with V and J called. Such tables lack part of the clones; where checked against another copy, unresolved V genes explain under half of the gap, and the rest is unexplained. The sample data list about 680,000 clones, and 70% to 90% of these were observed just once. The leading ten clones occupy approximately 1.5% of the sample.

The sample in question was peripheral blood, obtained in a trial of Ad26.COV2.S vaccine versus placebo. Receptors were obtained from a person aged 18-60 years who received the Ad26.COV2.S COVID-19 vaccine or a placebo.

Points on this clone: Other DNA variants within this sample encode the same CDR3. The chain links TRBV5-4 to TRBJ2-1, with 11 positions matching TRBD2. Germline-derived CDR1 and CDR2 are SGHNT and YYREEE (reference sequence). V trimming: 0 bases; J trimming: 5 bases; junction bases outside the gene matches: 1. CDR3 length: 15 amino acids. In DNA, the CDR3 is TGTGCCAGCAGCTTGGGACTAGCGGGAAACAATGAGCAGTTCTTC. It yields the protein CASSLGLAGNNEQFF.

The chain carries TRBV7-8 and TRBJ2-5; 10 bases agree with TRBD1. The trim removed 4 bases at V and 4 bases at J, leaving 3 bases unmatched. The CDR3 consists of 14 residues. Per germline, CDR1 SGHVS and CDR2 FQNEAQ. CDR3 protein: CASSSRQGAETQYF. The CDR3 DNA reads TGTGCCAGCAGCTCCCGACAGGGGGCAGAGACCCAGTACTTC.

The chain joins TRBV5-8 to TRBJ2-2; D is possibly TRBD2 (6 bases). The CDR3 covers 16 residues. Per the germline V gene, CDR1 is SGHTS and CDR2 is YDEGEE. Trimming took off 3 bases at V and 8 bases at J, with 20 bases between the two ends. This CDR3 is CASSSPGLRPPGELFF. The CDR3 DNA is TGTGCCAGCAGCTCACCGGGACTCCGGCCTCCGGGGGAGCTGTTTTTT.

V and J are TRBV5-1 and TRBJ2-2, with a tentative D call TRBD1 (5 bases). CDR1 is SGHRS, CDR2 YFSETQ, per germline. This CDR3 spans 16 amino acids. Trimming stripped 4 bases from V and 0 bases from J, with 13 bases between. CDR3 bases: TGCGCCAGCAGCGCCCACAGGATCTCGAACACCGGGGAGCTGTTTTTT. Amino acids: CASSAHRISNTGELFF. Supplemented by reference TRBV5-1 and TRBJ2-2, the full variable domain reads KAGVTQTPRYLIKTRGQQVTLSCSPISGHRSVSWYQQTPGQGLQFLFEYFSETQRNKGNFPGRFSGRQFSNSRSEMNVSTLELGDSALYLCASSAHRISNTGELFFGEGSRLTVL.

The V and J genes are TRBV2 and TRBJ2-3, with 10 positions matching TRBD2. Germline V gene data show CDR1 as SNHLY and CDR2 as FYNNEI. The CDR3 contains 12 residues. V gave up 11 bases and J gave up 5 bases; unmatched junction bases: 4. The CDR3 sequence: CASRLAGDTQYF. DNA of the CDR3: TGTGCCTCCCGACTAGCGGGAGATACGCAGTATTTT.

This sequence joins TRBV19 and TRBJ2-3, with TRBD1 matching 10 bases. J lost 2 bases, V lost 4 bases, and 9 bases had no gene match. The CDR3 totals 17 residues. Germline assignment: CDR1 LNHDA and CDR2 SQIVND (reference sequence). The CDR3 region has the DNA TGTGCCAGTAGTAGGGGGCCGGGACAGGGGTTCACAGATACGCAGTATTTT. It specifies CASSRGPGQGFTDTQYF.

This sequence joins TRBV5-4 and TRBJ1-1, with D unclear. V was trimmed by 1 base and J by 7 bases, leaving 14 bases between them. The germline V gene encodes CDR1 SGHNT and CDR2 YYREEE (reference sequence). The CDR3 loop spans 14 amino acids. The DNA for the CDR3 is TGTGCCAGCAGCTTGATTTACGGTGCGAATGAAGCTTTCTTT. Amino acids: CASSLIYGANEAFF.

This CDR3 reads CASSLGGAQGYTF. Here the CDR3 DNA reads TGCGCCAGCAGCTTGGGAGGGGCTCAGGGCTACACCTTC. The V call is TRBV5-1, the J call TRBJ1-2, with D tentatively TRBD1 (5 bases). The CDR3 length is 13 residues. Trimming removed 0 bases at V and 8 bases at J, with 11 bases between. Germline V gene sequence: CDR1 SGHRS, CDR2 YFSETQ.

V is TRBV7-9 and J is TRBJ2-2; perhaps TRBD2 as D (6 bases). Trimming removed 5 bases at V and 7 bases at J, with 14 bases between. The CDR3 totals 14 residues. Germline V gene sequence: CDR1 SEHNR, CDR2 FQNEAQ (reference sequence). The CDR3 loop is CASSLVGDFGELFF. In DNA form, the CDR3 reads TGTGCCAGCAGCCTCGTAGGGGACTTCGGGGAGCTGTTTTTT.